This T cell receptor beta chain stems from a study of T cell responses to AZD1222 COVID-19 vaccine. Findings of the study overall: Spike as a whole was targeted by vaccine-associated CD4 TCRs, dominant at 160-218 and 743-854. Reportedly, close to half of spike-specific TCRs are directed against unmutated variant regions. Clonal diversity may have been underestimated, and the donors were mostly white British, with more females than males.

To note about this clone: Its antigen is unknown.

Measured with immunoSEQ multiplex PCR; TCRdb has only the in-frame clones, and not every one. The table has about 150,000 clones, 80% to 95% seen once; the top ten hold less than 4.5%. Germline CDR1 SEHNR, CDR2 FQNEAQ (reference sequence). CDR3 length: 15 residues. V lost 3 bases and J 9 bases, leaving 18 bases between the germline ends. This material consisted of peripheral blood, taken on day 0 of AZD1222 vaccination. The sequence was obtained from an adult in good health. V gene TRBV7-9 combines with J gene TRBJ2-1, with D perhaps assigned TRBD1 or TRBD2 (5 bases each). CDR3 nucleotide sequence: TGTGCCAGCAGCTTCTCCGGGACCCTCGGTATTGAGCAGTTCTTC. Encoded protein: CASSFSGTLGIEQFF.